A selection of T cell receptor beta chains follows, all from one sample in a study of response to subunit inactivated influenza vaccine. One entry per CDR3 protein results from TCRdb running MiXCR on the RT-PCR reads. The sample includes about 610,000 distinct CDR3 sequences, 12% to 15% of them seen just once. The input for sequencing was PBMCs from blood, taken roughly 12 days after vaccination. Receptor source: a man aged 45-65 years who received an inactivated influenza vaccine. Both conserved end residues are part of each CDR3. The D gene is left open where the match is weak. Clone size is stated in some rows and not others, as once, few, many or a class when expanded.

clone_size: NA
v_call: TRBV25-1
d_call: TRBD1
j_call: TRBJ1-1
cdr3_nt: TGTGCCAGCAGTGTGACAGGGTGGAACACTGAAGCTTTCTTT
cdr3_aa: CASSVTGWNTEAFF

clone_size: few
v_call: TRBV12-3/TRBV12-4
d_call: NA
j_call: TRBJ1-5
cdr3_nt: TGTGCCAGCAGTAAGGGGAATAGCAATCAGCCCCAGCATTTT
cdr3_aa: CASSKGNSNQPQHF

clone_size: NA
v_call: TRBV4-2
d_call: NA
j_call: TRBJ2-3
cdr3_nt: TGTGCCAGCAGCCACTACCCCCCAGGGAAGGGAACAGATACGCAGTATTTT
cdr3_aa: CASSHYPPGKGTDTQYF

clone_size: NA
v_call: TRBV28
d_call: NA
j_call: TRBJ2-2
cdr3_nt: TGTGCCAGCGGTAGCGGAGCCGCGAACACCGGGGAGCTGTTTTTT
cdr3_aa: CASGSGAANTGELFF

clone_size: NA
v_call: TRBV25-1
d_call: NA
j_call: TRBJ2-7
cdr3_nt: TGTGCCAGCAGTCCCCCGGGACACAGCTACGAGCAGTACTTC
cdr3_aa: CASSPPGHSYEQYF

clone_size: few
v_call: TRBV28
d_call: NA
j_call: TRBJ2-6
cdr3_nt: TGTGCCAGCAGTCCCCGTGGGGGGAGGATGAGTGGGGCCAACGTCCTGACTTTC
cdr3_aa: CASSPRGGRMSGANVLTF

clone_size: NA
v_call: TRBV12-3/TRBV12-4
d_call: TRBD1
j_call: TRBJ2-1
cdr3_nt: TGTGCCAGCAGGAAGGCCGGGACAGCCTACAATGAGCAGTTCTTC
cdr3_aa: CASRKAGTAYNEQFF

clone_size: NA
v_call: TRBV20-1
d_call: NA
j_call: TRBJ2-2
cdr3_nt: TGCAGTGCTACCACCGGGACACCAAACACCGGGGAGCTGTTTTTT
cdr3_aa: CSATTGTPNTGELFF

clone_size: many
v_call: TRBV7-3
d_call: NA
j_call: TRBJ2-2
cdr3_nt: TGTGCCAGCAGTCTTACAAGGGACAATTTCAACACCGGGGAGCTGTTTTTT
cdr3_aa: CASSLTRDNFNTGELFF

clone_size: NA
v_call: TRBV18
d_call: TRBD2
j_call: TRBJ2-2
cdr3_nt: TGTGCCAGCTCACCACTGTTAATAGCGGGACCCGCGAACACCGGGGAGCTGTTTTTT
cdr3_aa: CASSPLLIAGPANTGELFF

clone_size: few
v_call: TRBV5-1
d_call: TRBD2
j_call: TRBJ2-2
cdr3_nt: TGCGCCAGCAGCTCCACCGAGATAGCGGGAGGACGGGAGCTGTTTTTT
cdr3_aa: CASSSTEIAGGRELFF

clone_size: few
v_call: TRBV20-1
d_call: TRBD2
j_call: TRBJ2-7
cdr3_nt: TGCAGTGCTAGTTGGCTAGCGGGAACCTACGAGCAGTACTTC
cdr3_aa: CSASWLAGTYEQYF

clone_size: few
v_call: TRBV20-1
d_call: NA
j_call: TRBJ2-7
cdr3_nt: TGCAGTGCCCAAGAAGAGCGGGTAGAAACCTACGAGCAGTACTTC
cdr3_aa: CSAQEERVETYEQYF

clone_size: NA
v_call: TRBV5-5
d_call: NA
j_call: TRBJ1-1
cdr3_nt: TGTGCCAGCAGCCCCGTCACAGGGTCGGGCACTGAAGCTTTCTTT
cdr3_aa: CASSPVTGSGTEAFF

clone_size: NA
v_call: TRBV5-1
d_call: NA
j_call: TRBJ1-5
cdr3_nt: TGCGCCAGCAGCTTGGATAGTACCAATCAGCCCCAGCATTTT
cdr3_aa: CASSLDSTNQPQHF

clone_size: many
v_call: TRBV29-1
d_call: TRBD1
j_call: TRBJ2-5
cdr3_nt: TGCAGCGTTGACCTCCAGGGACAGTACCAAGAGACCCAGTACTTC
cdr3_aa: CSVDLQGQYQETQYF

clone_size: few
v_call: TRBV9
d_call: NA
j_call: TRBJ1-6
cdr3_nt: TGTGCCAGCAGCTACTCTGGACAGACTAATTCACCCCTCCACTTT
cdr3_aa: CASSYSGQTNSPLHF

clone_size: few
v_call: TRBV7-8
d_call: NA
j_call: TRBJ2-1
cdr3_nt: TGTGCCAGCAGTCTGGGGCCAGACGGTGAGCAGTTCTTC
cdr3_aa: CASSLGPDGEQFF

clone_size: few
v_call: TRBV29-1
d_call: TRBD1
j_call: TRBJ2-1
cdr3_nt: TGCAGCGTTGATACGGGGACAGGCTCCTACAATGAGCAGTTCTTC
cdr3_aa: CSVDTGTGSYNEQFF

clone_size: NA
v_call: TRBV20-1
d_call: NA
j_call: TRBJ2-5
cdr3_nt: TGCAGTGCTAACAGTCGACAGGGAGGGGAGACCCAGTACTTC
cdr3_aa: CSANSRQGGETQYF

clone_size: NA
v_call: TRBV27
d_call: TRBD2
j_call: TRBJ2-3
cdr3_nt: TGTGCCAGCGATAGACTAGCGGGGGGGGTAGATACGCAGTATTTT
cdr3_aa: CASDRLAGGVDTQYF

clone_size: NA
v_call: TRBV19
d_call: NA
j_call: TRBJ1-1
cdr3_nt: TGTGCCAGTAGTATAGAGCGCAGGCCCACTGAAGCTTTCTTT
cdr3_aa: CASSIERRPTEAFF

clone_size: few
v_call: TRBV28
d_call: TRBD2
j_call: TRBJ2-3
cdr3_nt: TGTGCCAGCAGTTCCTTTAGCGGGGGGGCCGACGGCACAGATACGCAGTATTTT
cdr3_aa: CASSSFSGGADGTDTQYF

clone_size: many
v_call: TRBV12-3/TRBV12-4
d_call: NA
j_call: TRBJ2-3
cdr3_nt: TGTGCCAGCAGATCCATAGATACGCAGTATTTT
cdr3_aa: CASRSIDTQYF

clone_size: NA
v_call: TRBV27
d_call: NA
j_call: TRBJ2-2
cdr3_nt: TGTGCCAGCAGTTTATCGACCGGGGGCACCGGGGAGCTGTTTTTT
cdr3_aa: CASSLSTGGTGELFF

clone_size: few
v_call: TRBV18
d_call: NA
j_call: TRBJ2-1
cdr3_nt: TGTGCCAGCTCACCACCTGGATCAGGCTACAATGAGCAGTTCTTC
cdr3_aa: CASSPPGSGYNEQFF

clone_size: few
v_call: TRBV18
d_call: TRBD1
j_call: TRBJ2-5
cdr3_nt: TGTGCCAGCTCACCAGGACAGGGCATAAGAGAGACCCAGTACTTC
cdr3_aa: CASSPGQGIRETQYF

clone_size: few
v_call: TRBV5-1
d_call: TRBD1
j_call: TRBJ2-5
cdr3_nt: TGCGCCAGCAGCTTGGCCGGGACAGGGCTTAAGGAGACCCAGTACTTC
cdr3_aa: CASSLAGTGLKETQYF

clone_size: NA
v_call: TRBV9
d_call: NA
j_call: TRBJ2-3
cdr3_nt: TGTGCCAGCAGCGTATTATTGGTTACAGATACGCAGTATTTT
cdr3_aa: CASSVLLVTDTQYF

clone_size: few
v_call: TRBV20-1
d_call: TRBD1
j_call: TRBJ1-5
cdr3_nt: TGCAGTGCTAGAGATTGGACAGGGGATCAGCCCCAGCATTTT
cdr3_aa: CSARDWTGDQPQHF

clone_size: NA
v_call: TRBV27
d_call: TRBD1
j_call: TRBJ2-1
cdr3_nt: TGTGCCAGCAGATACAGGGGGCGAGGCAATGAGCAGTTCTTC
cdr3_aa: CASRYRGRGNEQFF

clone_size: few
v_call: TRBV24-1
d_call: TRBD1
j_call: TRBJ2-2
cdr3_nt: TGTGCCACCAGTGATTTCCAGACAGGGGGCCCATTCACCGGGGAGCTGTTTTTT
cdr3_aa: CATSDFQTGGPFTGELFF

clone_size: few
v_call: TRBV5-1
d_call: TRBD1
j_call: TRBJ1-6
cdr3_nt: TGCGCCAGCAGCCCTCAGGGGGCCCTCCTCCACTTT
cdr3_aa: CASSPQGALLHF

clone_size: few
v_call: TRBV28
d_call: TRBD2
j_call: TRBJ2-1
cdr3_nt: TGTGCCAGCAGCACAACGGTACTAGCGGGTGAGCAGTTCTTC
cdr3_aa: CASSTTVLAGEQFF

clone_size: many
v_call: TRBV7-2
d_call: TRBD1
j_call: TRBJ1-5
cdr3_nt: TGTGCCAGCAGCTCTGCAGGGGGAAGCCAGCCCCAGCATTTT
cdr3_aa: CASSSAGGSQPQHF

clone_size: few
v_call: TRBV4-3
d_call: NA
j_call: TRBJ1-1
cdr3_nt: TGCGCCAGCAGCCAAGATTTGGACACTGAAGCTTTCTTT
cdr3_aa: CASSQDLDTEAFF

clone_size: NA
v_call: TRBV6-5
d_call: NA
j_call: TRBJ1-2
cdr3_nt: TGTGCCAGCAGCTTCCTCGACGGAGACTATGGCTACACCTTC
cdr3_aa: CASSFLDGDYGYTF

clone_size: few
v_call: TRBV4-2
d_call: TRBD1
j_call: TRBJ2-5
cdr3_nt: TGTGCCAGCAGCATCCAATGGACAGGACACCAAGAGACCCAGTACTTC
cdr3_aa: CASSIQWTGHQETQYF

clone_size: NA
v_call: TRBV20-1
d_call: NA
j_call: TRBJ2-7
cdr3_nt: TGCAATGCTAGAGATACAAGGGGCTCCTACGAGCAGTACTTC
cdr3_aa: CNARDTRGSYEQYF

clone_size: many
v_call: TRBV10-3
d_call: NA
j_call: TRBJ2-7
cdr3_nt: TGTGCCATCAGTTTAACCGGTCTAACCTACGAGCAGTACTTC
cdr3_aa: CAISLTGLTYEQYF

clone_size: few
v_call: TRBV12-3/TRBV12-4
d_call: NA
j_call: TRBJ2-3
cdr3_nt: TGTGCCAGCAGACCCCGAGTACAGAGCACAGATACGCAGTATTTT
cdr3_aa: CASRPRVQSTDTQYF

clone_size: NA
v_call: TRBV14
d_call: NA
j_call: TRBJ1-2
cdr3_nt: TGTGCCAGCAGCCCGACAAGAAACTATGGCTACACCTTC
cdr3_aa: CASSPTRNYGYTF